The sequence of this T cell receptor beta chain was determined in a study of CD8+CD57+ T cells in acquired aplastic anemia. Overall study findings and caveats: In CD8+ cells, Simpson's diversity showed no significant difference between patients and controls.

TCR beta VDJ and CDR3 profiling used genomic DNA as template. TCRdb reprocessed the reads via MiXCR and lists one record per CDR3 protein. The data hold 150,000 to 180,000 distinct CDR3 sequences, with about 52% observed a single time. Patients selected for sequencing had displayed CD8+CD57+ cell expansion by flow cytometry. Worth noting for this clonotype: The antigen is undetermined.

The CDR3 runs 14 residues. Germline V gene lookup returns CDR1 LNHDA and CDR2 SQIVND (reference sequence). Losses at the gene ends were 7 bases for V and 5 bases for J; bases not matched to a gene: 9. The chain joins TRBV19 to TRBJ2-7, with TRBD1 identical over 9 bases. Sequenced input: sorted CD4+, CD8+, or CD8+CD57+ T cells (not recorded which) from PBMCs. The clonotype originates from a human donor with aplastic anemia. CDR3 nucleotides: TGTGCCAGTAAGGTCGGGACAGGGTTAAACGAGCAGTACTTC. As protein: CASKVGTGLNEQYF.